This TCR beta chain was sequenced in a study of T cell responses to AZD1222 COVID-19 vaccine. Whole-study results and caveats: Spike regions recognized by vaccine-associated CD4 TCRs spanned the protein, led by 160-218 and 743-854. The study identified only five to seven AZD1222 recipients as seropositive at baseline.

Remarks on this clone: The antigen is unknown.

Germline V CDR1 and CDR2: MNHNY, SVGAGI (reference sequence). The CDR3 length is 15 residues. The germline V and J ends were trimmed by 3 bases and 1 base, with 12 bases remaining between them. This table comes from immunoSEQ multiplex PCR, and its TCRdb copy is limited to in-frame clones, with some not included. The table lists 150,000 to 200,000 clones, around nine tenths of them singletons. The sequence was collected from an adult in good health. The material was peripheral blood, obtained on day 0 of AZD1222 vaccination. This chain connects TRBV6-6 to TRBJ1-1; D is unresolved. CDR3 in DNA: TGTGCCAGCAGTTATACGTTCCGGAGGAACACTGAAGCTTTCTTT. This translates into CASSYTFRRNTEAFF.